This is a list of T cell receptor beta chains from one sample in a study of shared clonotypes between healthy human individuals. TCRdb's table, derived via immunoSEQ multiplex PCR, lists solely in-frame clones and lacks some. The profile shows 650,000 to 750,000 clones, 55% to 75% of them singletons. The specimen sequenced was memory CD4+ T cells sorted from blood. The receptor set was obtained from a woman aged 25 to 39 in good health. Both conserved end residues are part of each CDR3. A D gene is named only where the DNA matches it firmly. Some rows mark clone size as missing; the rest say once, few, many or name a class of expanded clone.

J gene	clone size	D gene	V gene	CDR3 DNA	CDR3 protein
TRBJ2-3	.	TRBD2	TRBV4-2	TGTGCCAGCAGCTGGGGACTAGCGTACACAGATACGCAGTATTTT	CASSWGLAYTDTQYF
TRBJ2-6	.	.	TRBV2	TGTGCCAGCAGATTGACAGGCTCTGGGGCCAACGTCCTGACTTTC	CASRLTGSGANVLTF
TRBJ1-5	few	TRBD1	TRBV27	TGTGCCAGCAGTTTAAGGGGACAGGGGTATATTCAGCCCCAGCATTTT	CASSLRGQGYIQPQHF
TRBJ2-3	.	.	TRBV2	TGTGCCAGCAGAACTGGCACAGATACGCAGTATTTT	CASRTGTDTQYF
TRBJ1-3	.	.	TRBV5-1	TGCGCCAGCAGCTTTGAAACTGGAAACACCATATATTTT	CASSFETGNTIYF
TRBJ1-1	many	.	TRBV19	TGTGCCAGTACCTACGACGGACGGATGAACACTGAAGCTTTCTTT	CASTYDGRMNTEAFF
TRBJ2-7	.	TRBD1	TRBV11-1	TGTGCCAGCAGCTCTCAGGGGGCCCGTCGAGCCTACGAGCAGTACTTC	CASSSQGARRAYEQYF
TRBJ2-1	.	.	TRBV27	TGTGCCAGCAGTTCCCGCCGAGCCTACAATGAGCAGTTCTTC	CASSSRRAYNEQFF
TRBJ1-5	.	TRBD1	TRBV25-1	TGTGCCAGCAGTGAAAAGGGACAGGGAGGCAATCAGCCCCAGCATTTT	CASSEKGQGGNQPQHF
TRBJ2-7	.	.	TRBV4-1	TGCGCCAGCAGCCATCCCGCCAGGTCCGATACCTACGAGCAGTACTTC	CASSHPARSDTYEQYF